The rows below give T cell receptor beta chains drawn from one sample of a study of human CD8 memory T cell subsets. TCRdb reprocessed the 5' RACE reads, with one entry per CDR3 protein and no DNA. Recorded for this sample: 4,000 or so distinct CDR3 sequences. The sample taken for sequencing was CD8+ T cells from PBMCs. These receptors came from a human donor in good health. The CDR3 runs from the conserved cysteine through the conserved F or W. The listing skips clone size in some rows; elsewhere it reads once, few, many or a size class.

>TRBV2|NA|TRBJ2-7
CAISDKSYEQYF
>TRBV4-1|NA|TRBJ2-7
CASSLGWTGSSYEQYF
>TRBV10-1|NA|TRBJ2-7
CASSETGQGGEQYF
>TRBV6-1|NA|TRBJ2-7
CASSSASGKDEQYF
>TRBV28|medium-sized|TRBJ2-2
CASSFGDRVTGELFF
>TRBV11-2|NA|TRBJ1-1
CASSLNPSGNTEAFF
>TRBV4-1|medium-sized|TRBJ2-1
CASRANSNEQFF
>TRBV2|NA|TRBJ2-1
CAGIYLVRQFF
>TRBV7-8|NA|TRBJ1-1
CASSSAPRRDRGFF
>TRBV6-5|NA|TRBJ1-5
CASSYLGPPGNYSNQPQHF
>TRBV6-5|NA|TRBJ2-7
CASSFYPPPGVYEQYF
>TRBV28|medium-sized|TRBJ2-3
CASRGGQGLNTQYF
>TRBV12-3/TRBV12-4|NA|TRBJ1-2
CASSWFRGSGYTF
>TRBV29-1|medium-sized|TRBJ1-1
CSASGGFDDEAFF
>TRBV20-1|NA|TRBJ2-7
CSARDTGDYEQYF
>TRBV29-1|NA|TRBJ1-1
CSVYQNTEAFF
>TRBV12-3/TRBV12-4|medium-sized|TRBJ1-6
CASSPGPAPPLHF
>TRBV10-1|NA|TRBJ2-7
CASSEGTGANYEQYF
>TRBV5-6|NA|TRBJ2-7
CASSWRQAYEQYF
>TRBV5-1|medium-sized|TRBJ2-7
CASSLTGGEQYF
>TRBV12-3/TRBV12-4|NA|TRBJ1-1
CASSRGTVNTEAFF
>TRBV4-3|medium-sized|TRBJ1-1
CASSLRDTRSEAFF
>TRBV5-1|NA|TRBJ2-7
CASSLWDSETYEQYF
>TRBV6-2/TRBV6-3|medium-sized|TRBJ2-4
CASSYSPVDIQYF
>TRBV6-1|NA|TRBJ2-3
CASSELAGEVDTQYF
>TRBV28|NA|TRBJ2-1
CASRPDSSYNEQFF
>TRBV28|medium-sized|TRBJ1-1
CASSLSDRTQAFF
>TRBV20-1|NA|TRBJ1-1
CSATRQGSENTEAFF
>TRBV2|NA|TRBJ1-2
CASSEMPRPLYGYTF
>TRBV28|medium-sized|TRBJ2-2
CASSLVSREVTGELFF
>TRBV5-5|medium-sized|TRBJ1-5
CASSLGGWGTDALNQPQHF